The count of the clone carrying this T cell receptor beta chain is one. What it recognizes is unknown. The data were taken from a study of cytomegalovirus exposure and HLA in healthy donors. Study-level information: Samples from HLA-typed donors yielded about 86 million unique TCRs in an early data release.

The study ran its PCR with 60 Vbeta and 13 Jbeta primers. Profiled with immunoSEQ multiplex PCR; TCRdb holds only in-frame clones, not every one. The repertoire holds fewer than 85,000 clones, about three quarters seen once, with approximately 10% in the top ten. The length of the CDR3 is 15 residues. Per germline, CDR1 SGHTA and CDR2 FQGNSA. With 0 bases removed from V and 5 bases from J, the gap between germline ends came to 13 bases. Points from the study as a whole: Sequencing likely generated an artifact that appeared as a cluster of highly shared sequence variants. Rare TCR sequences dominated, though some public TCRs recurred in many donors.

Material: PBMCs. This TCR came from a woman aged 40 to 50 in good health and CMV-seropositive. The gene calls are TRBV7-2 and TRBJ1-2; no definite D call. CDR3 amino acids: CASSLAESANYGYTF. The CDR3 region has the DNA TGTGCCAGCAGCTTAGCGGAGTCGGCCAATTATGGCTACACCTTC.